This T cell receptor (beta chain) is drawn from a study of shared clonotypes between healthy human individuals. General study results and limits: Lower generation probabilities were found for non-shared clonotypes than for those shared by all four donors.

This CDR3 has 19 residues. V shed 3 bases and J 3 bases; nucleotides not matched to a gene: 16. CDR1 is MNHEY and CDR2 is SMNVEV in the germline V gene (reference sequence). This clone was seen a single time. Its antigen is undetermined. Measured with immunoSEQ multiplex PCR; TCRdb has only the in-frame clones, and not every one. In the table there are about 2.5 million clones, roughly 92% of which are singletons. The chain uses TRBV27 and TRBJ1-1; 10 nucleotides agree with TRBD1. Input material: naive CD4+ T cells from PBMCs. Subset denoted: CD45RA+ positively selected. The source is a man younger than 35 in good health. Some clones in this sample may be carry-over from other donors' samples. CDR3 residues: CASSFQIGTGAHPYTEAFF. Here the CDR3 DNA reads TGTGCCAGCAGTTTTCAGATTGGGACAGGGGCCCACCCATACACTGAAGCTTTCTTT.